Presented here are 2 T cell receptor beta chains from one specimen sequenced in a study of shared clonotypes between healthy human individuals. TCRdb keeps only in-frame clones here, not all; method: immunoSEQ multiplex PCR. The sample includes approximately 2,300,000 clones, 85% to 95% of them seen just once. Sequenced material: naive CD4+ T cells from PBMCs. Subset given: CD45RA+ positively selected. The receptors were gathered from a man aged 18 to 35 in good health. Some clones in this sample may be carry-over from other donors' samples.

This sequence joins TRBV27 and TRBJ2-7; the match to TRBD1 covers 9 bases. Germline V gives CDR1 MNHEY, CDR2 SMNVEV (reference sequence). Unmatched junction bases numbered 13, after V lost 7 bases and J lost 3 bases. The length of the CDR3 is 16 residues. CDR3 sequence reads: CASTLKPGQGRYEQYF. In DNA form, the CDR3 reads TGTGCCAGCACCTTAAAACCGGGACAGGGCCGCTACGAGCAGTACTTC.

The chain's CDR3 is CAISAETGELFF. Written as DNA, the CDR3 is TGTGCCATCAGTGCGGAGACCGGGGAGCTGTTTTTT. The chain links TRBV10-3 to TRBJ2-2; D not certain. V was cut by 4 bases and J by 5 bases, with 5 bases left in between. Germline CDR1 is ENHRY and CDR2 is SYGVKD. The length of the CDR3 is 12 residues.